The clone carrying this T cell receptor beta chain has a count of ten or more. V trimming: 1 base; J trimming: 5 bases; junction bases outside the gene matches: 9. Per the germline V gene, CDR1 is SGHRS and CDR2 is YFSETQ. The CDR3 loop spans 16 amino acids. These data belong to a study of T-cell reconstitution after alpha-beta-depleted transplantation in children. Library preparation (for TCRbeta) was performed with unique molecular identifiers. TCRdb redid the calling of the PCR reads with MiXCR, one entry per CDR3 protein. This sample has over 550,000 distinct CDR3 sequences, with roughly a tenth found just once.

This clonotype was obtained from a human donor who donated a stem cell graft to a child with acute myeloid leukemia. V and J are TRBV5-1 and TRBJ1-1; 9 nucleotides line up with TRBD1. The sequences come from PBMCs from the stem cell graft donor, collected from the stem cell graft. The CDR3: CASSLPGQGRTTEAFF. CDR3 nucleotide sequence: TGCGCCAGCAGCTTGCCGGGACAGGGCCGTACTACTGAAGCTTTCTTT.